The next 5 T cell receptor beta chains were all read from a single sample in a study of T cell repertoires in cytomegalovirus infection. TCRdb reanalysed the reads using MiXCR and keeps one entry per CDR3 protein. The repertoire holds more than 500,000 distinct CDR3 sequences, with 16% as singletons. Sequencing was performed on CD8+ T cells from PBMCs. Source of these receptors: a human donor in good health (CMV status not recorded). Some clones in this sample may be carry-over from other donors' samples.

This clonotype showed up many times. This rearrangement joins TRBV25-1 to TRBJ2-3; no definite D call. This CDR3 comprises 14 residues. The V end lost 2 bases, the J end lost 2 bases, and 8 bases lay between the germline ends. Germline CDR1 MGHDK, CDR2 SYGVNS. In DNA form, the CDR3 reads TGTGCCAGCAGTGAAGGTTGGGACACAGATACGCAGTATTTT. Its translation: CASSEGWDTDTQYF.

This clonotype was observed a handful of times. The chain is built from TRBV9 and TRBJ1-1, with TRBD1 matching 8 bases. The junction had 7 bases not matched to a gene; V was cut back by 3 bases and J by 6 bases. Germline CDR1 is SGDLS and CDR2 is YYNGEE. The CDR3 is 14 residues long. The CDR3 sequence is CASSAGGAWSEAFF. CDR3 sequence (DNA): TGTGCCAGCAGCGCAGGGGGCGCTTGGTCTGAAGCTTTCTTT. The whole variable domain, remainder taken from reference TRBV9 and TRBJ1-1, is DSGVTQTPKHLITATGQRVTLRCSPRSGDLSVYWYQQSLDQGLQFLIQYYNGEERAKGNILERFSAQQFPDLHSELNLSSLELGDSALYFCASSAGGAWSEAFFGQGTRLTVV.

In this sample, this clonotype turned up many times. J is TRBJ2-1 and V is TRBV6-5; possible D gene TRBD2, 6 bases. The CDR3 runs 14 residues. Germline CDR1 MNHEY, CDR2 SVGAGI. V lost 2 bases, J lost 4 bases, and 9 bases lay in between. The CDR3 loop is CASSYRGTYNEQFF. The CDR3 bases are TGTGCCAGCAGTTACCGGGGGACTTACAATGAGCAGTTCTTC.

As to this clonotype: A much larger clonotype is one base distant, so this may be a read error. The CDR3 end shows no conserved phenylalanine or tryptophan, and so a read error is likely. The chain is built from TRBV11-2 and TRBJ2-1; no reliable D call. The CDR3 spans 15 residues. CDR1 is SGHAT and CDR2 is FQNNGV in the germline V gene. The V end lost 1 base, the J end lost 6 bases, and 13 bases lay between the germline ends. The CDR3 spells CASSLVLTDGNEQFL. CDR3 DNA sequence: TGTGCCAGCAGCTTAGTACTAACCGACGGCAATGAGCAGTTCTTA.

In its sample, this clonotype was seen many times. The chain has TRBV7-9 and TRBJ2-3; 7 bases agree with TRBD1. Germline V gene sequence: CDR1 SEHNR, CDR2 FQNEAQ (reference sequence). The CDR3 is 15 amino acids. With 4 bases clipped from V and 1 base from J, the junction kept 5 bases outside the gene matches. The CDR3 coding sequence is TGTGCCAGCAGCTCCGACAGGGCCCGCACAGATACGCAGTATTTT. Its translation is CASSSDRARTDTQYF. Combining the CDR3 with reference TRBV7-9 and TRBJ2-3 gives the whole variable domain DTGVSQNPRHKITKRGQNVTFRCDPISEHNRLYWYRQTLGQGPEFLTYFQNEAQLEKSRLLSDRFSAERPKGSFSTLEIQRTEQGDSAMYLCASSSDRARTDTQYFGPGTRLTVL.